This T cell receptor (beta chain) was identified during a study of spatial heterogeneity in lung cancer. About the research overall: Alpha-chain sequences were consistently detected in smaller numbers than beta-chain sequences.

Time point given: sample taken at primary tumor resection. Unsorted samples of tumor, nontumor lung or frozen PBMC had their whole RNA sequenced. TCRdb called the 5' RACE reads again in MiXCR, with one record for every CDR3 protein. The sample yields approximately 81,000 distinct CDR3 sequences, around an eighth seen once. Trimming left V 3 bases short and J 6 bases short, with 15 bases between. The CDR3 is 15 amino acids. CDR1 SGHTA and CDR2 FQGTGA come from the germline V gene. This rearrangement joins TRBV7-3 to TRBJ2-1; TRBD2 might be the D (6 bases). This specimen consisted of PBMCs, obtained at surgery. The sequence came from a male donor with early-stage non-small cell lung cancer. CDR3 protein: CASSLWGDSPNEQFF. The CDR3 bases are TGTGCCAGCAGCTTGTGGGGGGACTCGCCCAATGAGCAGTTCTTC.